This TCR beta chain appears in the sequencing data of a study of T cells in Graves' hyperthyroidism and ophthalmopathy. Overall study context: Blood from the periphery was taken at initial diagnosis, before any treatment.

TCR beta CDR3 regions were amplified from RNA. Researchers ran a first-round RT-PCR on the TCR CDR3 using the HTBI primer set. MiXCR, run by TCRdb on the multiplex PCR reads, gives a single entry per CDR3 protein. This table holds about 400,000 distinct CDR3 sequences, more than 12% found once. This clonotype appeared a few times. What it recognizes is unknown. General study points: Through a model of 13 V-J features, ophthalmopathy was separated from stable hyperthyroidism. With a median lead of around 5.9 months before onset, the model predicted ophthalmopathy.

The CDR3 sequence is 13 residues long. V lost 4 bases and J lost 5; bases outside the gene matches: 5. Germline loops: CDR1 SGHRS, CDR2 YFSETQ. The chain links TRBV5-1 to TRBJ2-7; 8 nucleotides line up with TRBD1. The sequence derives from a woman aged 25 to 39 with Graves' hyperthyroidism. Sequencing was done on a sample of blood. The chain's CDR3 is CASSHRGYDEQYF. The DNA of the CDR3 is TGCGCCAGCAGCCACAGGGGGTACGACGAGCAGTACTTC.